Below are 8 T cell receptor beta chains sequenced from a single sample in a study of cytomegalovirus exposure and HLA in healthy donors. Vbeta (60) and Jbeta (13) primers were used in the PCR. The data were produced by immunoSEQ multiplex PCR, yet TCRdb's version contains in-frame clones alone and is incomplete. Of some 120,000 clones detected, around 80% appear once; the ten largest clones hold 2.5% to 3.5%. Sequencing was performed on PBMCs. These receptors all stem from a woman under 30 in good health and CMV-seropositive.

CDR3 in DNA: TGTGCCAGCAAACCGGGACAGGGGGACTCTGGGGCCAACGTCCTGACTTTC. As protein: CASKPGQGDSGANVLTF. The J gene is TRBJ2-6, the V gene TRBV11-2; 11 positions agree with TRBD1. The junction had 5 bases not matched to a gene; V was cut back by 7 bases and J by 0 bases. The CDR3 covers 17 residues. Germline CDR1 reads SGHAT; CDR2 reads FQNNGV.

V and J are TRBV5-6 and TRBJ1-2; the match to TRBD1 covers 9 bases. Losses at the gene ends were 4 bases for V and 6 bases for J; bases not matched to a gene: 7. The CDR3 runs to 14 residues. Germline V gene lookup returns CDR1 SGHDT and CDR2 YYEEEE. The CDR3, as DNA: TGTGCCAGCAGCCGTAGGGACAGGGATCATGGCTACACCTTC. Its protein is CASSRRDRDHGYTF. The full variable domain, its missing parts supplied by reference TRBV5-6 and TRBJ1-2, is DAGVTQSPTHLIKTRGQQVTLRCSPKSGHDTVSWYQQALGQGPQFIFQYYEEEERQRGNFPDRFSGHQFPNYSSELNVNALLLGDSALYLCASSRRDRDHGYTFGSGTRLTVV.

The chain is built from TRBV5-1 and TRBJ1-6, with 8 bases matching TRBD1. Germline values: CDR1 SGHRS, CDR2 YFSETQ. The V gene end was trimmed by 0 bases and the J gene end by 8 bases; junction bases not matched to a gene: 4. The CDR3 extends over 15 amino acids. CDR3 sequence reads: CASSLGGTGDSPLHF. The CDR3, as DNA: TGCGCCAGCAGCTTGGGTGGGACAGGAGATTCACCCCTCCACTTT. The whole variable domain, remainder taken from reference TRBV5-1 and TRBJ1-6, is KAGVTQTPRYLIKTRGQQVTLSCSPISGHRSVSWYQQTPGQGLQFLFEYFSETQRNKGNFPGRFSGRQFSNSRSEMNVSTLELGDSALYLCASSLGGTGDSPLHFGNGTRLTVT.

The chain is built from TRBV5-1 and TRBJ2-2; tentatively, D is TRBD2 (7 bases). This CDR3 contains 16 residues. Trimming took 0 bases from V and 4 from J, leaving 13 bases between them. The germline CDR1 and CDR2 sequences are SGHRS and YFSETQ. The CDR3 is CASSLGNREGTGELFF. As DNA, the CDR3 is TGCGCCAGCAGCTTGGGAAACAGGGAGGGCACCGGGGAGCTGTTTTTT.

This rearrangement joins TRBV6-6 to TRBJ2-5; D gene uncertain. This CDR3 has 12 amino acids. Trimming cost V 0 bases and J 4 bases, with 3 bases left between them. Germline V lookup: CDR1 MNHNY, CDR2 SVGAGI (reference sequence). The CDR3: CASSYSRETQYF. The CDR3 DNA reads TGTGCCAGCAGTTACTCGAGAGAGACCCAGTACTTC.

The chain is built from TRBV6-1 and TRBJ2-7, with 7 nucleotides matching TRBD1. Germline CDR1 and CDR2: MNHNS and SASEGT. The CDR3 has 14 residues. After removal of 8 bases from V and 1 base from J, the junction contained 8 bases not matched to a gene. The CDR3, as DNA: TGTGCCAGCCTCGGTCGGGACAGTTCCTACGAGCAGTACTTC. This encodes CASLGRDSSYEQYF.

This clone was counted a few times. The chain is built from TRBV18 and TRBJ2-2, with 7 bases matching TRBD1. With V trimmed by 3 bases and J by 4 bases, 8 bases remained unmatched. CDR1 and CDR2 from the germline V gene are KGHSH and LQKENI. This CDR3 contains 16 residues. The CDR3 is CASSPRAQGSTGELFF. CDR3 DNA sequence: TGTGCCAGCTCACCCAGGGCACAGGGGAGCACCGGGGAGCTGTTTTTT.

The CDR3 sequence: CASSFTAGANYEQYF. CDR3 sequence (DNA): TGTGCCAGCAGCTTTACAGCGGGGGCGAACTACGAGCAGTACTTC. This chain links TRBV5-5 with TRBJ2-7, with 8 bases matching TRBD2. Germline CDR1 SGHKS, CDR2 YYEKEE (reference sequence). V shed 2 bases and J 3 bases; nucleotides not matched to a gene: 7. The CDR3 runs to 15 residues. Together with reference TRBV5-5 and TRBJ2-7, the CDR3 gives the full variable domain: DAGVTQSPTHLIKTRGQQVTLRCSPISGHKSVSWYQQVLGQGPQFIFQYYEKEERGRGNFPDRFSARQFPNYSSELNVNALLLGDSALYLCASSFTAGANYEQYFGPGTRLTVT.